This T cell receptor beta chain was recovered during a study of somatic mutations in cytotoxic T cells in rheumatoid arthritis (dated by TCRdb to about 2017). Regarding the research as a whole: Right after diagnosis and prior to the start of any treatment, more than 25 ml EDTA of peripheral blood was drawn from patients. To characterize clonality, the study used TCRB deep sequencing while asking whether somatic mutations are carried by expanded CD8+ T-cell clones in newly diagnosed, untreated rheumatoid arthritis. A total of about 67 rheumatoid arthritis patients and about 21 healthy controls underwent TCRB deep sequencing. Patients and controls did not essentially differ in median age, which was nearly identical between the groups. Sorted V beta1+ cells also underwent TCRB sequencing, and some V beta antibody-stained T-cell populations were flow-sorted at nearly 100% purity on a FACSAria II or Sony SH800. Results the study describes overall, beyond this receptor: The expanded CD8+ clones had unknown antigen targets, and not appearing in virus-specific databases did not rule out that they were virus-specific. Rheumatoid arthritis patients and age-matched healthy controls did not significantly differ in CD8+ T-cell clonality. An increase of CD8+ clonality with age was seen in patients (Spearman r ~ 0.45) but not in healthy controls. The slight TRBV07 underrepresentation in patients was not adjusted for multiple comparisons. In about an eighth of the roughly 65 patients the largest CD8+ clone exceeded 20% of CD8+ cells, and several identical CD8+ TCRB sequences were shared between blood and synovial fluid.

Note on this clone: Its antigen is currently not known. Per-nucleotide qualities are absent, and no much larger clonotype sits a single base away.

CD4+ and CD8+ cells were isolated by positive magnetic bead selection on an AutoMACS, and purity was checked by flow cytometry. A TCR V beta antibody panel was used in flow cytometry to screen first for clonal expansions, which were then characterized by TCRB deep sequencing of sorted CD8+ fractions. Ficoll-Paque PLUS density gradient separation was used to isolate peripheral blood mononuclear cells. DNA from CD4-enriched, CD8-enriched or PBMC samples was extracted using Nucleospin Tissue or Tissue XS kits and then quantified on a Qubit 2.0 fluorometer. The immunoSEQ assay was applied to genomic DNA for TCRB CDR3 sequencing. In the source study's methods: When patient CD8+ clones exceeding 1% were checked against published virus-specific TCRB sequences, only a few matched. Nothing other than productive TCRB rearrangements was included in the analyses. Clonality was calculated as a Shannon entropy-based productive clonality index, and a clone was defined by a unique TCRB CDR3 sequence. To calculate repertoire overlap between two samples, the template counts of each clone were considered relative to each sample's total templates. A correlation with a Spearman r of approximately 0.6 was found between V-gene usage by flow cytometry and V-gene usage by TCRB sequencing. TCRdb holds this immuneACCESS table with in-frame rearrangements only. Some clones are missing; in checked studies, unresolved V genes explain under half, and the rest has no known cause. The D gene and trimming were derived from the DNA, and the V and J assignments and clone size from that table. The table for this sample lists more than 3,500 clones; about 80% of them were counted only once. Of the sample, around 7% falls within the top ten clones.

The CDR3 starts with the cysteine, ends with the phenylalanine, and has 17 residues. Only the CDR3 DNA stays, 51 bases, in frame from base 1. Compared with germline, V lacks 5 bases and J lacks 6 bases; bases without a gene match: 11. In the germline V gene, CDR1 corresponds to SGHAT and CDR2 to FQNNGV. The receptor comes from an adult with rheumatoid arthritis. The chain was built from TRBV11-2 and TRBJ2-1; 12 nucleotides in the junction match TRBD2. Material for sequencing was CD8+ T cells sorted from blood. The CDR3 protein is CASSKTKTSGGSNEQFF. The DNA sequence reads TGTGCCAGCAGCAAGACCAAGACTAGCGGGGGTTCCAATGAGCAGTTCTTC.